This T cell receptor beta chain was sequenced in a study of neoadjuvant nivolumab and ipilimumab in lung cancer. The overall study: Nivolumab 3 mg/kg was given days 1, 15 and 29, plus ipilimumab 1 mg/kg day 1 in combination.

Germline V lookup: CDR1 SGHAT, CDR2 FQNNGV. Trimming cost V 5 bases and J 5 bases; bases outside gene matches: 5. The CDR3 is 15 amino acids. Produced via immunoSEQ multiplex PCR; TCRdb's table is partial and in-frame only. The sample lists about 23,000 clones, approximately 81% occurring once. The sequences come from peripheral blood, collected before neoadjuvant nivolumab, alone or with ipilimumab. The TCR comes from an adult with non-small cell lung cancer. The chain joins TRBV11-2 to TRBJ2-5; 13 nucleotides line up with TRBD2. The CDR3 coding sequence is TGTGCCAGCAGCCCGAGGACTAGCGGGAGTGAGACCCAGTACTTC. Residues: CASSPRTSGSETQYF.